The sequence of this T cell receptor (beta chain) was determined in a study of T-cell reconstitution after alpha-beta-depleted transplantation in children. Study findings and constraints: Hyperexpanded clones declined; after one year, newly produced T cells mostly supplied diversity. The origin of high day-60 TCRbeta diversity in some patients lay in surviving recipient T cells and thymic progenitors.

Germline V gene lookup returns CDR1 SGHRS and CDR2 YFSETQ. This CDR3 contains 15 residues. Trimming removed 3 bases from V and 10 bases from J; junction bases left unmatched: 12. This clonotype was counted between two and nine times. What it recognizes is unknown. This sample's TCRbeta library carried unique molecular identifier barcodes. TCRdb reprocessed the PCR reads via MiXCR and lists one record per CDR3 protein. The table lists about 420,000 distinct CDR3 sequences, around 15% of them singletons, with roughly 27% in the top ten. The TCR was taken from a boy younger than two who had a stem cell transplant for Wiskott-Aldrich syndrome, so the T cells may come from the graft donor. The chain is built from TRBV5-1 and TRBJ2-1; 8 bases are a match to TRBD2. The sample was PBMCs, mostly from graft donor cells, taken 360 days after TCRalphabeta/CD19-depleted stem cell transplant. CDR3 residues: CASSWGVSGRVEQFF. The CDR3, as DNA: TGCGCCAGCAGCTGGGGGGTCAGCGGGAGAGTCGAGCAGTTCTTC.